Below are 16 T cell receptor beta chains sequenced from a single sample in a study of T cell responses to AZD1222 COVID-19 vaccine (dated by TCRdb to 2020 to 2023). According to the study, the label for this sample's time point signals: baseline before first vaccination. Preparation of the library involved the immunoSEQ multiplex PCR assay. The table comes from immuneACCESS by way of TCRdb, which keeps in-frame sequences with V and J called. Part of the clones is missing from these tables; in studies checked, under half for an unresolved V gene and the rest for unknown reasons. The sample includes 150,000 to 200,000 clones, with more than 70% observed a single time. Of the sample, around 6% is held by the ten largest clones. Here the sequenced sample was peripheral blood, taken on day 0 of AZD1222 vaccination. These receptors were collected from an adult in good health.

This rearrangement joins TRBV7-2 to TRBJ2-5; either TRBD1 or TRBD2 may fit D (5 bases each). The CDR3 length is 17 residues. With 4 bases removed from V and 5 bases from J, the gap between germline ends came to 23 bases. Per germline, CDR1 SGHTA and CDR2 FQGNSA. The CDR3 here is CASSSLVSGRRRETQYF. CDR3 DNA sequence: TGTGCCAGCAGCTCGCTAGTGTCGGGACGGAGAAGGGAGACCCAGTACTTC. The entire variable domain, with the rest obtained from reference TRBV7-2 and TRBJ2-5, is as follows: GAGVSQSPSNKVTEKGKDVELRCDPISGHTALYWYRQSLGQGLEFLIYFQGNSAPDKSGLPSDRFSAERTGGSVSTLTIQRTQQEDSAVYLCASSSLVSGRRRETQYFGPGTRLLVL.

The gene calls are TRBV7-2 and TRBJ2-3, with a possible D match to TRBD2 (6 bases). The length of the CDR3 is 14 residues. CDR1 is SGHTA and CDR2 is FQGNSA in the germline V gene. V shed 5 bases and J shed 4 bases, with 13 bases lying between them. The CDR3 sequence: CASSLGTLPDTQYF. The CDR3, as DNA: TGTGCCAGCAGCCTTGGGACTCTCCCAGATACGCAGTATTTT.

The V gene is TRBV6-5, the J gene TRBJ2-3, with no clear D. This CDR3 has 16 residues. The V end was cut by 0 bases, the J end by 3 bases, with 13 bases between. Germline values: CDR1 MNHEY, CDR2 SVGAGI. The CDR3 region is CASSYSAGQRTDTQYF. CDR3 DNA sequence: TGTGCCAGCAGTTACTCGGCCGGCCAAAGAACAGATACGCAGTATTTT.

This sequence joins TRBV28 and TRBJ2-1; 7 bases agree with TRBD1. Per germline, CDR1 MDHEN and CDR2 SYDVKM. The CDR3 covers 13 residues. V lost 5 bases, J lost 8 bases, and 6 bases stayed unmatched. CDR3 nucleotides: TGTGCCAGCAGTCAACGACAGGGTGATGAGCAGTTCTTC. Protein sequence: CASSQRQGDEQFF.

The V gene is TRBV2, the J gene TRBJ1-1; a possible D gene is TRBD1 (5 bases). V was clipped by 2 bases and J by 7 bases, with 11 bases between them. Looked up from germline, CDR1 is SNHLY and CDR2 is FYNNEI. CDR3 length equals 13 residues. The DNA for the CDR3 is TGTGCCAGCAGTGAAACAGTCCAGGGTGAAGCTTTCTTT. Amino acids: CASSETVQGEAFF.

V usage is TRBV5-5 and J usage is TRBJ2-7; 12 positions agree with TRBD1. CDR3 length equals 16 residues. With V trimmed by 4 bases and J by 1 base, 6 bases remained unmatched. Looked up from germline, CDR1 is SGHKS and CDR2 is YYEKEE (reference sequence). CDR3 bases: TGTGCCAGCAGCATAGGGACAGGGGGCAAATCCTACGAGCAGTACTTC. Protein product: CASSIGTGGKSYEQYF.

The chain links TRBV6-5 to TRBJ2-1; TRBD1 aligns across 7 bases. This CDR3 is 16 amino acids long. Trimming cost V 2 bases and J 2 bases; bases outside gene matches: 6. Germline V gives CDR1 MNHEY, CDR2 SVGAGI. CDR3 DNA: TGTGCCAGCAGTTACACCACAGGGGCAACCTACAATGAGCAGTTCTTC. Translated, it gives CASSYTTGATYNEQFF.

The gene calls are TRBV28 and TRBJ1-3; D is undetermined. V was shortened by 4 bases and J by 0 bases, with 7 bases between the two germline ends. In germline, CDR1 is MDHEN, CDR2 SYDVKM. This CDR3 has 14 amino acids. The CDR3 reads CASSSSGSGNTIYF. CDR3 DNA sequence: TGTGCCAGCAGTTCCAGCGGCTCTGGAAACACCATATATTTT.

In its sample, this clone was seen a few times. This sequence joins TRBV3-1 (or the pseudogene TRBV3-2) and TRBJ2-7; 10 nucleotides line up with TRBD2. Trimming removed 0 bases from V and 2 bases from J; junction bases left unmatched: 7. Germline V gene lookup returns CDR1 LGHDT and CDR2 YNNKEL (reference sequence). This CDR3 contains 17 residues. The CDR3 here is CASSQDRTSGFPYEQYF. The CDR3 nucleotides are TGTGCCAGCAGCCAAGACCGGACTAGCGGTTTTCCCTACGAGCAGTACTTC.

The gene calls are TRBV30 and TRBJ2-1; D perhaps matches TRBD2 (6 bases). Between the trimmed V and J ends, which lost 2 bases and 0 bases, there was a span of 11 bases. This CDR3 spans 15 amino acids. The V gene's germline CDR1 is GTSNPN and CDR2 SVGIG (reference sequence). The CDR3 DNA is TGTGCCTGGAGTCCGAGCGGGTACTCCTACAATGAGCAGTTCTTC. Its translation is CAWSPSGYSYNEQFF. Based on the CDR3 plus reference TRBV30 and TRBJ2-1, the full variable domain is SQTIHQWPATLVQPVGSPLSLECTVEGTSNPNLYWYRQAAGRGLQLLFYSVGIGQISSEVPQNLSASRPQDRQFILSSKKLLLSDSGFYLCAWSPSGYSYNEQFFGPGTRLTVL.

V and J are TRBV12-5 and TRBJ2-3; 12 bases fit TRBD2. The CDR3 runs 16 residues. J lost 2 bases, V lost 5 bases, and 5 bases had no gene match. Germline CDR1 LGHNT, CDR2 FRNRAP. Here the CDR3 DNA reads TGTGCTAGTGGTATAGGACTAGCGGGGTCCACAGATACGCAGTATTTT. Its protein is CASGIGLAGSTDTQYF. The variable domain in full, completed from reference TRBV12-5 and TRBJ2-3, reads DARVTQTPRHKVTEMGQEVTMRCQPILGHNTVFWYRQTMMQGLELLAYFRNRAPLDDSGMPKDRFSAEMPDATLATLKIQPSEPRDSAVYFCASGIGLAGSTDTQYFGPGTRLTVL.

A single count supports this clone. CDR3 amino acids: CASSSPGQGKNEQFF. The CDR3 nucleotides are TGTGCCAGCAGTTCACCGGGACAGGGGAAAAATGAGCAGTTCTTC. This chain uses TRBV28 with TRBJ2-1, with 10 nucleotides matching TRBD1. Germline V gene sequence: CDR1 MDHEN, CDR2 SYDVKM. The CDR3 runs 15 residues. V trimming: 4 bases; J trimming: 7 bases; junction bases outside the gene matches: 7. Full variable domain (remainder filled in from reference TRBV28 and TRBJ2-1): DVKVTQSSRYLVKRTGEKVFLECVQDMDHENMFWYRQDPGLGLRLIYFSYDVKMKEKGDIPEGYSVSREKKERFSLILESASTNQTSMYLCASSSPGQGKNEQFFGPGTRLTVL.

The V call is TRBV3-1 (or the pseudogene TRBV3-2), the J call TRBJ2-7, with 11 bases that match TRBD1. V gave up 6 bases and J gave up 3 bases; unmatched junction bases: 7. This CDR3 contains 15 residues. In germline, CDR1 is LGHDT, CDR2 YNNKEL (reference sequence). In nucleotides, the CDR3 is TGTGCCAGCAGTCTCGGACAGGGGGCGAACTACGAGCAGTACTTC. Translated: CASSLGQGANYEQYF.

The chain recombines TRBV5-6 with TRBJ1-6; tentative D call: TRBD1 (6 bases). The CDR3 consists of 16 residues. V shed 4 bases and J shed 9 bases, with 20 bases lying between them. Germline V gene lookup returns CDR1 SGHDT and CDR2 YYEEEE. CDR3 loop: CASSPSRGASSSPLHF. CDR3 DNA: TGTGCCAGCAGCCCGTCCCGGGGGGCAAGTAGTTCACCCCTCCACTTT.

The rearrangement joins TRBV19 to TRBJ1-2; no clear D. Germline loops: CDR1 LNHDA, CDR2 SQIVND (reference sequence). The CDR3 consists of 15 residues. Trimming pared 2 bases from V and 1 base from J, leaving 11 bases between. CDR3 sequence: CASSIRGEDNYGYTF. CDR3 nucleotide sequence: TGTGCCAGTAGTATACGGGGAGAAGATAACTATGGCTACACCTTC.

The CDR3 sequence: CASSGQEARADNSPLHF. CDR3 in DNA: TGTGCCAGCTCGGGACAGGAGGCGCGAGCGGATAATTCACCCCTCCACTTT. The V gene is TRBV18, the J gene TRBJ1-6; 8 positions match TRBD1. This CDR3 has 17 amino acids. Unmatched junction bases numbered 12, after V lost 6 bases and J lost 5 bases. Looked up from germline, CDR1 is KGHSH and CDR2 is LQKENI.